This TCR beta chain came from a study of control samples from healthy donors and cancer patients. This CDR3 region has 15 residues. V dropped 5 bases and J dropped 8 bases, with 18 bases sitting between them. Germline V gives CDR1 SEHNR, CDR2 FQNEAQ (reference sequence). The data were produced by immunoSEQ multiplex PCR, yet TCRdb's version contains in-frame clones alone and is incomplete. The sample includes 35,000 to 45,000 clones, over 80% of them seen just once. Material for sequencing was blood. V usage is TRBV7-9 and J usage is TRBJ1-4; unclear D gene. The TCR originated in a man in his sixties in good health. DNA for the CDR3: TGTGCCAGCAGCACCGTTAGCGAGGCCTGGGAAAAACTGTTTTTT. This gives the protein CASSTVSEAWEKLFF.